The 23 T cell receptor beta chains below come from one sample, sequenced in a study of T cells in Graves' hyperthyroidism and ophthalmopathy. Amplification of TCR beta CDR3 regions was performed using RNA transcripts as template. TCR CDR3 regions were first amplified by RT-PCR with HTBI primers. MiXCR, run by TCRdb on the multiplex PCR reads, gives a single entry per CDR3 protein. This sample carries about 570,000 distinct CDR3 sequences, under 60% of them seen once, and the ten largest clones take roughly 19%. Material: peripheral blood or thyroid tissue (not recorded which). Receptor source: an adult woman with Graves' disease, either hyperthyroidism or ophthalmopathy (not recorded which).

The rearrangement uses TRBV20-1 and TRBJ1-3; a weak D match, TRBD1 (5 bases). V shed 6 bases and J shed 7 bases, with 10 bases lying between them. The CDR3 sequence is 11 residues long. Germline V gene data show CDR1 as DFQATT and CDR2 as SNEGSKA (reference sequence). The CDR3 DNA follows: TGCAGTGCGAGGACACCCAACACCATATATTTT. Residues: CSARTPNTIYF.

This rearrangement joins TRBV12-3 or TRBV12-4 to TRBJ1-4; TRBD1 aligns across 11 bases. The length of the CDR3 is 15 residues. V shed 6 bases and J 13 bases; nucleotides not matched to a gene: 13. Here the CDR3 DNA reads TGTGCCAGCAGGCCCGCCGGGACAGGGGGATCGGTACTGTTTTTT. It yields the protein CASRPAGTGGSVLFF.

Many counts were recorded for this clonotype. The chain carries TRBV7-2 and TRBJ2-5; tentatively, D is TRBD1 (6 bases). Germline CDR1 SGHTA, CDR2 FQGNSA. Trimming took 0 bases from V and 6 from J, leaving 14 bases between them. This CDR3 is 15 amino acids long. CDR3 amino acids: CASSLAGERGKTQYF. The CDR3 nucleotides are TGTGCCAGCAGCTTAGCGGGAGAAAGGGGGAAGACCCAGTACTTC.

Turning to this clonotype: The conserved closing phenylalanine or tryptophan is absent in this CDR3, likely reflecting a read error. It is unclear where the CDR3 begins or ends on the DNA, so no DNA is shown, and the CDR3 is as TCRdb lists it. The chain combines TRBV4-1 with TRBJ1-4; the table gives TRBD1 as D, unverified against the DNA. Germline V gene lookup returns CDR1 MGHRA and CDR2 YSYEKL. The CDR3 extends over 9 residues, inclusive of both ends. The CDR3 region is CASSQPLSS.

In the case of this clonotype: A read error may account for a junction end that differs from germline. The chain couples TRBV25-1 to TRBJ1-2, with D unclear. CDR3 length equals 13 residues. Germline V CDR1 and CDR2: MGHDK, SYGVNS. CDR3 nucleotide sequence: TGTGACAGCACCCTGAATGACGAATATGGCTACATCTTC. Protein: CDSTLNDEYGYIF.

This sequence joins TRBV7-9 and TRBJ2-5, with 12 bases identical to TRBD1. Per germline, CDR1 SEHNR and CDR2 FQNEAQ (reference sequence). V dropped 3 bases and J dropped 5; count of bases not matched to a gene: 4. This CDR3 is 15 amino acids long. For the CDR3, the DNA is TGTGCCAGCAGCTTTGGGACAGGGGGCCAGGAGACCCAGTACTTC. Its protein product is CASSFGTGGQETQYF.

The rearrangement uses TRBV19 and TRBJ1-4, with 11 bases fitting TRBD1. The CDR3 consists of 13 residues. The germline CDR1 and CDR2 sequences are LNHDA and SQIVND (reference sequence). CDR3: CDIGTGGGEKLFF. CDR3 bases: TGTGACATCGGGACAGGGGGAGGTGAAAAACTGTTTTTT.

CDR3 sequence: CASSPGLADSEQYF. The CDR3 nucleotides read TGTGCCAGCAGTCCCGGACTAGCGGATAGCGAGCAGTACTTC. The rearrangement links TRBV2 to TRBJ2-7, with 10 positions matching TRBD2. J lost 6 bases, V lost 5 bases, and 7 bases had no gene match. The CDR3 runs 14 residues. Looked up from germline, CDR1 is SNHLY and CDR2 is FYNNEI.

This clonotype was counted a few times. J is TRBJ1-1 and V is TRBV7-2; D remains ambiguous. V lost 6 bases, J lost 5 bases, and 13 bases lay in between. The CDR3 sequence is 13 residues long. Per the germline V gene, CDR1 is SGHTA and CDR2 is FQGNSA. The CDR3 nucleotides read TGTGCCAGCAGTCCCGCTCCAGGAACTGAAGCTTTCTTT. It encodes CASSPAPGTEAFF.

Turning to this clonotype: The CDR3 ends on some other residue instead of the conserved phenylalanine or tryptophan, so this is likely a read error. The CDR3 is CASSAAGGGPDTQYL. The CDR3 bases are TGTGCCAGCAGTGCGGCGGGAGGGGGACCAGATACGCAGTATCTT. The gene calls are TRBV2 and TRBJ2-3, with TRBD2 matching 9 bases. V gave up 4 bases and J gave up 4 bases; unmatched junction bases: 6. CDR3 length: 15 amino acids. Looked up from germline, CDR1 is SNHLY and CDR2 is FYNNEI.

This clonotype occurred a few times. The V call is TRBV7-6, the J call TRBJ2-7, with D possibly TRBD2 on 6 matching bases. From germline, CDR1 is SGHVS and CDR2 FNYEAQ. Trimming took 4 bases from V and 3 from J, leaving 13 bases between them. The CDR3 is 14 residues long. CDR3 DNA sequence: TGTGCCAGCAGCTCGAAACTAGCACTCTACGAGCAGTACTTC. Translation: CASSSKLALYEQYF. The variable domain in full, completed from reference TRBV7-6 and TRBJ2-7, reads GAGVSQSPRYKVTKRGQDVALRCDPISGHVSLYWYRQALGQGPEFLTYFNYEAQQDKSGLPNDRFSAERPEGSISTLTIQRTEQRDSAMYRCASSSKLALYEQYFGPGTRLTVT.

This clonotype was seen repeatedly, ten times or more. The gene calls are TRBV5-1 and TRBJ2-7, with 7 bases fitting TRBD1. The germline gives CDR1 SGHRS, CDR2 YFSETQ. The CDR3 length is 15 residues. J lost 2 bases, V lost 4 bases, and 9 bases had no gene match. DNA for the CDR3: TGCGCCAGCAGCACGGCCGGGACAGCTACCTACGAGCAGTACTTC. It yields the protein CASSTAGTATYEQYF. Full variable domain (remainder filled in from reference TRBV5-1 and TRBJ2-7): KAGVTQTPRYLIKTRGQQVTLSCSPISGHRSVSWYQQTPGQGLQFLFEYFSETQRNKGNFPGRFSGRQFSNSRSEMNVSTLELGDSALYLCASSTAGTATYEQYFGPGTRLTVT.

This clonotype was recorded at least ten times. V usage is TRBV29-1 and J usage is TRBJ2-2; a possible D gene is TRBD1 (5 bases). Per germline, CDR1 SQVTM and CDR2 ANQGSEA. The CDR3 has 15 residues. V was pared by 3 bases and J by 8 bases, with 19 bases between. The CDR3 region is CSVELGKGIAGELFF. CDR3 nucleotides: TGCAGCGTTGAGCTGGGGAAGGGGATCGCAGGGGAGCTGTTTTTT.

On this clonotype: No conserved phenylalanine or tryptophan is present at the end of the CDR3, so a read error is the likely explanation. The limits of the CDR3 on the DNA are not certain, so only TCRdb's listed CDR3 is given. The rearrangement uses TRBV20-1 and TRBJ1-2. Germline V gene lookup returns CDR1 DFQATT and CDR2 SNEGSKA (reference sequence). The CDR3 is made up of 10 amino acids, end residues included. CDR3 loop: CSATEGTDAY.

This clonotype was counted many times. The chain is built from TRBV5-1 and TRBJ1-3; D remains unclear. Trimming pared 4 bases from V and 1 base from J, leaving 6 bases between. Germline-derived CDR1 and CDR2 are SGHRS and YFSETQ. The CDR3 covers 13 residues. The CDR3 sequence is CASSELSGNTIYF. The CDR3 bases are TGCGCCAGCAGCGAACTATCTGGAAACACCATATATTTT. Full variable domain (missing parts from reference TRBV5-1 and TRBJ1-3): KAGVTQTPRYLIKTRGQQVTLSCSPISGHRSVSWYQQTPGQGLQFLFEYFSETQRNKGNFPGRFSGRQFSNSRSEMNVSTLELGDSALYLCASSELSGNTIYFGEGSWLTVV.

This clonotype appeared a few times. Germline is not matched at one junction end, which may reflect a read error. As DNA, the CDR3 is TGTGCCAGCAGCCAGGAAAGGGGAGGCAGCACTGAAGCTTTCTTT. It translates to CASSQERGGSTEAFF. The rearrangement links TRBV4-1 to TRBJ1-1; TRBD1 is a possible D gene (5 bases). This CDR3 has 15 amino acids. Per germline, CDR1 MGHRA and CDR2 YSYEKL.

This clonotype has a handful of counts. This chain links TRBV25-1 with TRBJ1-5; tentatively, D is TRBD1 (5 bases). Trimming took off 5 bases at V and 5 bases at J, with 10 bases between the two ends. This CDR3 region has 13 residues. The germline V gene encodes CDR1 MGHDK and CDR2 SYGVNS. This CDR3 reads CASSWGIDQPQHF. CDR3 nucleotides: TGTGCCAGCAGTTGGGGGATAGATCAGCCCCAGCATTTT.

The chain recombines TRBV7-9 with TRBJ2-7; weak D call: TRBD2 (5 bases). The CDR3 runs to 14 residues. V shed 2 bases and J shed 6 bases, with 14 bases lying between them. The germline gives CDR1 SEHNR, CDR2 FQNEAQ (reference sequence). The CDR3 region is CASSLPGRPLEQYF. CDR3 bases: TGTGCCAGCAGCTTACCGGGAAGACCCCTCGAGCAGTACTTC.

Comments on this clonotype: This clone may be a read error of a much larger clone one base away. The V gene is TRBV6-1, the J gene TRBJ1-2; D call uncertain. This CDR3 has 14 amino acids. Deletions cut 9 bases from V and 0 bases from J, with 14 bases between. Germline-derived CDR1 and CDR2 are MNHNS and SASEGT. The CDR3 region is CASRKQLANYGYTF. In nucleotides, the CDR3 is TGTGCCAGTCGGAAACAGCTTGCTAACTATGGCTACACCTTC.

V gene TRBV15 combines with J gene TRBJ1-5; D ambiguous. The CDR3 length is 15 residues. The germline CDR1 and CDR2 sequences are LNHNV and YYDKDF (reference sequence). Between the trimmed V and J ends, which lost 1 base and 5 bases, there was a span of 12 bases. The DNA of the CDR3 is TGTGCCACCAGCAGAGGGCGGGTGCAACATCAGCCCCAGCATTTT. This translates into CATSRGRVQHQPQHF.

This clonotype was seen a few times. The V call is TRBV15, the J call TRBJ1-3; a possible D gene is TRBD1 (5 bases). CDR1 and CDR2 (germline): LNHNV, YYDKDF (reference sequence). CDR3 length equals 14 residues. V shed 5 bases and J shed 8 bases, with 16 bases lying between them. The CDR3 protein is CATSGAVRRDTIYF. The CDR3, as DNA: TGTGCCACCAGCGGGGCGGTACGGAGGGACACCATATATTTT.

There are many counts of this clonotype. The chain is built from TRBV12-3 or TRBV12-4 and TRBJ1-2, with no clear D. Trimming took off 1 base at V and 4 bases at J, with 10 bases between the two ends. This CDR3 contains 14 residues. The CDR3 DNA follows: TGTGCCAGCAGTTTAGACAGCACAACCTATGGCTACACCTTC. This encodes CASSLDSTTYGYTF.

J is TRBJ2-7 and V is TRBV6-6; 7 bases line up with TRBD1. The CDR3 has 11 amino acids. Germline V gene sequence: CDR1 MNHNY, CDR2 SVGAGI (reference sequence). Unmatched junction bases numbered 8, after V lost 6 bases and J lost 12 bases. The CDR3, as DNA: TGTGCCAGCAGCGGTAGGGACAGCATGTACTTC. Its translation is CASSGRDSMYF.